This T cell receptor beta chain derives from a study of molecular identifiers for immune sequencing clone quantification. CDR3 length: 16 amino acids. Per germline, CDR1 MNHEY and CDR2 SMNVEV (reference sequence). Unmatched junction bases numbered 11, after V lost 5 bases and J lost 6 bases. There are a few counts of this clonotype. TCRdb independently ran MiXCR on the PCR reads; one entry per CDR3 protein. The sample consists of 490,000 or so distinct CDR3 sequences, 20% to 25% of them appearing once. The sample consisted of naive CD8+ T cells from blood, with Jurkat cell RNA spiked in. Subset noted: FACS-sorted CD8+CD4-CCR7+CD45RA+ naive T cells. The chain links TRBV27 to TRBJ2-2; 8 bases agree with TRBD2. The sequence was collected from a human donor in good health. Some libraries in this study had Jurkat cell RNA spiked in. As DNA, the CDR3 is TGTGCCAGCAGTCGGCTAAGCGGGAGTATAGCCGGGGAGCTGTTTTTT. It specifies CASSRLSGSIAGELFF.